The T cell receptor (beta chain) under discussion was sequenced for a study of blood T cell repertoires in COVID-19. Study-wide background: COVID-19 samples from acute and convalescent phases originated in the United States, Italy and Spain. Nucleic acid was either cDNA or gDNA, and it came from T cells, B-cell-depleted T cells, or PBMCs.

Residents of about two dozen US areas, aged about 18 to 95 years, made up the participants. Clinical history as reported by participants underpinned cohort assignment. V was clipped by 4 bases and J by 6 bases, with 21 bases between them. From germline, CDR1 is GTSNPN and CDR2 SVGIG (reference sequence). The CDR3 runs to 15 residues. The data were produced by immunoSEQ multiplex PCR, yet TCRdb's version contains in-frame clones alone and is incomplete. Of 150,000 to 180,000 clones detected, 80% to 90% appear once; the ten largest clones hold around 7.7%. The chain has TRBV30 and TRBJ2-5; possible D gene TRBD1, 6 bases. The sample consisted of PBMCs or T cells enriched from blood (not recorded which). This receptor was obtained from a man aged 50-59 years who had recovered from COVID-19. In DNA, the CDR3 is TGTGCCTGGACTCTCACTACAGGGCGTTGGCAGACCCAGTACTTC. It encodes CAWTLTTGRWQTQYF.